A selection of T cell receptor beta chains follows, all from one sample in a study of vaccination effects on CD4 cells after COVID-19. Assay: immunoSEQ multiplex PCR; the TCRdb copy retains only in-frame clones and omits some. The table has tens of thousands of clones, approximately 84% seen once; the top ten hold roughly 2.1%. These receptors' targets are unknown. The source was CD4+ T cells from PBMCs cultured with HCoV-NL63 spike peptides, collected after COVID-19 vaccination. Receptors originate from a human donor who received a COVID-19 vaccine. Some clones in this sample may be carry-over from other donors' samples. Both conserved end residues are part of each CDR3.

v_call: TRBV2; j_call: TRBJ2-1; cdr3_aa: CASSDFAGSSYNEQFF
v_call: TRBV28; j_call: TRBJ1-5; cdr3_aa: CASSRRGGDYAPQHF
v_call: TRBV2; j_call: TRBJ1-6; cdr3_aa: CASGGDRGGSPLHF
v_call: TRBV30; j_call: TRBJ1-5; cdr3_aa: CAWSPGLEFNQPQHF
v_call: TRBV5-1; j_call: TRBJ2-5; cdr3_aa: CASSQLVTGGTETQYF
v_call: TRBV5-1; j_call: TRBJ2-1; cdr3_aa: CASSSQRSSYNEQFF
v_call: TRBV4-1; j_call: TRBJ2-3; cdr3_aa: CASSLTVGPDTQYF
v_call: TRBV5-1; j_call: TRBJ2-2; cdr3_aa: CASSPLGSAGELFF
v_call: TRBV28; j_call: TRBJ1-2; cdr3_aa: CASSFAQNYGYTF
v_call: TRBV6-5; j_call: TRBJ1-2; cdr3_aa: CASCDRVYGYTF
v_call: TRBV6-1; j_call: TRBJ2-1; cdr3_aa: CASSVRGVELAGGRNEQFF
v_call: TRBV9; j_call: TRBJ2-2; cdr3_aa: CASSARGYTGELFF
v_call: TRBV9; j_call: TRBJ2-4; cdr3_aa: CASSVEVGYMAKNIQYF
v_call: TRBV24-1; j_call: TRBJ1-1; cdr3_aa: CATSDPRTGTEAFF
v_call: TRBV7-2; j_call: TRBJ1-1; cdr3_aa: CASSTRTGKAFF
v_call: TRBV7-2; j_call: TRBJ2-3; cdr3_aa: CASSVRWGADTQYF
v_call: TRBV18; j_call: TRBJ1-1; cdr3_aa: CASSPWTGVNTEAFF
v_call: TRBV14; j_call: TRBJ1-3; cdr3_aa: CASSQKMSGNTIYF
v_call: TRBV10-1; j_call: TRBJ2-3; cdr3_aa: CASSSLVGRSTDTQYF
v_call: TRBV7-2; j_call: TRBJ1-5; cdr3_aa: CASSLLNGQPQHF
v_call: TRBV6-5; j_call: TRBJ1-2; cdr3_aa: CASSSDRGAYSYTF
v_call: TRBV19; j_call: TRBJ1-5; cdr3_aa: CASKGSRGRNQPQHF
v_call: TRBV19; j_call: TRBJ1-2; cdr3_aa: CASSFRGPDYGYTF
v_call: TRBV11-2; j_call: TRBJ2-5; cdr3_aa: CASSSDMASGGSETQYF
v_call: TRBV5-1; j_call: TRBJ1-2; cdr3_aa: CASAEGHYGYTF
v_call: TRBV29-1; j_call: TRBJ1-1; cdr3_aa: CSVDRGNTEAFF
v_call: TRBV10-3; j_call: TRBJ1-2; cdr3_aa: CAISGGQPNYGYTF
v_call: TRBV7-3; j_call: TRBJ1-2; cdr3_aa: CASSLTGDGYTF
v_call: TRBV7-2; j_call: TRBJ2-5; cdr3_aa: CASRQPQPQETQYF
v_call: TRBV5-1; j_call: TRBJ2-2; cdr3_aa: CASSSTGRNGELFF
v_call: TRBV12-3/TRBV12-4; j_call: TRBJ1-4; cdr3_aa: CASSPHEKLFF
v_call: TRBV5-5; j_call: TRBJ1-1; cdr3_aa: CASSFGGAYTEAFF
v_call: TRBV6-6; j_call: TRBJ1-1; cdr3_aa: CASSYSGGGREAFF
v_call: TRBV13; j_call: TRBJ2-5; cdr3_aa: CASTLRVLAETQYF
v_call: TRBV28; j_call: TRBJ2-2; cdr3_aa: CATAPPGQGLNTGELFF
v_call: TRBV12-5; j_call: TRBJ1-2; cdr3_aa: CASGLVPGWHGYTF
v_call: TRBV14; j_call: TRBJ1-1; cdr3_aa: CASKSLFQGQGTEAFF
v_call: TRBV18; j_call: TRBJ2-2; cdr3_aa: CASSPQPTANTGELFF